This TCR beta chain was recorded in a study of blood T cell repertoires in COVID-19. Across the whole study: The United States, Italy and Spain supplied acute and convalescent COVID-19 samples. PBMCs, B-cell-depleted T cells, or T cells provided the cDNA or gDNA that made up the material.

This clone was observed once. Germline V gene sequence: CDR1 MNHEY, CDR2 SVGAGI. Trimming took off 6 bases at V and 5 bases at J, with 11 bases between the two ends. There are 14 residues in the CDR3. Per the original methods: Amplification with reference gene primers provided the estimates of nucleated cell counts. Generated by immunoSEQ multiplex PCR, the TCRdb table keeps only in-frame clones and is missing some. V and J calls and clone size are given by that table; D and trimming were obtained from the DNA. The top ten hold roughly 8% of the sample, which has under 250,000 clones, 81% seen once. The V and J genes are TRBV6-5 and TRBJ1-6; D might be TRBD1 (5 bases). The sample was peripheral blood. The receptor comes from a woman aged 80 or over with acute or convalescent COVID-19. CDR3 amino acids: CASRKQANNSPLHF. The CDR3 nucleotides read TGTGCCAGCAGGAAACAGGCAAATAATTCACCCCTCCACTTT.